The entry below describes one T cell receptor (beta chain). Its binding antigen is unknown. Per-nucleotide qualities are absent, and no much larger clonotype sits a single base away. The data stem from a study of blood T cells in healthy people across ages (dated by TCRdb to between 2015 and 2016). Turning to the overall study: In model experiments, roughly one uniquely barcoded TCR beta cDNA molecule per two T cells was captured by template switching. Using the same blood draw, the study looked at two additional independent replicas of 1 million unique cDNA reads for two donors, one aged 18 to 30 and the other aged 80 or older. Donors were grouped into four age groups: young (average approximately 16 years), middle-aged (approximately 41), aged (about 59) and long-lived (about 82). To track age-related changes in TCR beta repertoire diversity, the study relied on deep sequencing normalized with unique cDNA molecular identifiers. Study-wide conclusions, independent of this receptor: Donor CMV infection status was unknown, potentially confounding age-related changes in expanded clonotypes. Observed TCR beta diversity correlated strongly with the percentage of naive T cells measured by flow cytometry. Observed TCR beta diversity per million T cells fell roughly linearly with age, and a significant reduction was already apparent by age roughly 40. Compared with the aged group, the long-lived group had more naive CD4+ T cells, fewer expanded clones and increased TCR diversity, a pattern suggesting age selection. Estimates of total diversity based on one million sequenced T cells were considered lower bounds and underestimates. Bulk unsorted PBMC profiling prevented conclusive comparison of naive and antigen-experienced compartments.

The CDR3 spans 12 residues, from the cysteine through the phenylalanine. Only the CDR3 portion is preserved as DNA: 36 bases, with reading frame beginning at the first base. CDR1 is given as KGHSY and CDR2 as FQNENV, both from the germline V gene. V was cut back by 4 bases and J by 5 bases, leaving a gap of 9 bases between them. Systemically healthy Caucasian individuals from Russia, roughly 40 in total and aged 6 to 90 years, were included as donors. Ten milliliters of peripheral blood were drawn from each donor into EDTA-treated Vacutainer tubes. Ficoll-Paque density-gradient centrifugation was used to isolate PBMCs, with at least 6.5 million per sample. Trizol reagent was used to extract total RNA from the PBMCs, yielding at least 5.5 micrograms per sample. For every donor, an aliquot of PBMCs went through flow cytometry to measure the percentages of naive CD45RAhigh/CD27high T cells. Libraries were built with 5' RACE. The sequencer listed for this sample is Illumina HiSeq 2500. The second PCR ran for about 6 to 12 cycles and used a J-beta primer mix along with a sample-barcoded 5' primer. A template-switch 5' adaptor carrying 12 random nucleotides introduced a unique molecular identifier onto each TCR beta cDNA molecule. Each sample yielded at least 3 million CDR3-containing paired-end reads. All of the RNA was converted into first-strand cDNA using the Mint cDNA synthesis kit, with a TRBC-specific oligonucleotide serving as the primer. All cDNA was treated with uracil-DNA glycosylase and then went through a first 18-cycle PCR with the universal primers M1SS and BC2_uni_R. Concerning the study's data processing: For normalization, 1 million high-quality reads, each with a distinct molecular identifier, were randomly selected from each sample. Reads with shared molecular identifiers were discarded instead of being binned into consensus sequences. MiTCR, run with a Q25 quality threshold and the strictest error-elimination algorithm, handled CDR3 identification, clonotype clustering and error correction. A nonparametric unseen species model with Euler transformation was used to estimate lower-bound total TCR beta diversity. Using fastp trimming at Q25 and MiXCR clonotype assembly, TCRdb reanalyzed the public sequencing data and kept in-frame beta chains. Rows are combined by CDR3 protein, so each entry shows the most common genes and DNA. These V and J calls rely on TCRdb rather than the paper's analysis. This sample gives roughly 1,000,000 distinct CDR3 sequences in total; around 27% of them show up just once. The top ten hold approximately 0.75% of the sample.

The sample also formed part of further work on T cells of mothers and their children. The second study also describes: The donors were nine systemically healthy Caucasian individuals, made up of three mothers and their six children. cDNA synthesis consumed the entire amount of extracted RNA, loaded at around 1.5 ug RNA in each 15 ul reaction. In the second PCR, the M1S primer introduced both the sample barcodes and 2-4 random nucleotides. Each mother yielded over 9 million TCR beta CDR3 reads and each child 3 million to 3.5 million reads. TCR recombination output is similarly shaped by thymic selection in related and unrelated pairs, with a minor effect exerted by inherited differences. Related mother-child pairs always showed normalized repertoire overlap that was slightly higher than in unrelated mother-child pairs, though the difference was never significant. No persistent microchimeric T cell clones were detected, at a sensitivity of roughly 99 clones per million clonotypes. To look for features that set related mother-child pairs apart from unrelated individuals, the researchers ran deep NGS to compare the TCR beta repertoires of mothers and children. The mean age was around 40 +/- 4 years for the mothers and approximately 11 +/- 4 years for the children. After adapters were ligated using NEBNext reagents, the libraries underwent 100+100 nt paired-end sequencing on an Illumina HiSeq 2000. Mother and child libraries were prepared a month apart and sequenced in separate runs to prevent cross-contamination. Each donor had between roughly 450,000 and 2,300,000 distinct TCR beta clonotypes identified. Naive TCR beta clonotypes were estimated from low-frequency clonotypes matched to each donor's FACS-determined naive share, without sorting.

Sequencing used blood. This sequence originates from a girl aged 2 to 10 in good health. The V and J genes are TRBV16 and TRBJ2-7; no D gene is confidently identified. The nucleotides are TGTGCCAGCAGCCGAAGGGTAGACGAGCAGTACTTC. It codes for CASSRRVDEQYF.